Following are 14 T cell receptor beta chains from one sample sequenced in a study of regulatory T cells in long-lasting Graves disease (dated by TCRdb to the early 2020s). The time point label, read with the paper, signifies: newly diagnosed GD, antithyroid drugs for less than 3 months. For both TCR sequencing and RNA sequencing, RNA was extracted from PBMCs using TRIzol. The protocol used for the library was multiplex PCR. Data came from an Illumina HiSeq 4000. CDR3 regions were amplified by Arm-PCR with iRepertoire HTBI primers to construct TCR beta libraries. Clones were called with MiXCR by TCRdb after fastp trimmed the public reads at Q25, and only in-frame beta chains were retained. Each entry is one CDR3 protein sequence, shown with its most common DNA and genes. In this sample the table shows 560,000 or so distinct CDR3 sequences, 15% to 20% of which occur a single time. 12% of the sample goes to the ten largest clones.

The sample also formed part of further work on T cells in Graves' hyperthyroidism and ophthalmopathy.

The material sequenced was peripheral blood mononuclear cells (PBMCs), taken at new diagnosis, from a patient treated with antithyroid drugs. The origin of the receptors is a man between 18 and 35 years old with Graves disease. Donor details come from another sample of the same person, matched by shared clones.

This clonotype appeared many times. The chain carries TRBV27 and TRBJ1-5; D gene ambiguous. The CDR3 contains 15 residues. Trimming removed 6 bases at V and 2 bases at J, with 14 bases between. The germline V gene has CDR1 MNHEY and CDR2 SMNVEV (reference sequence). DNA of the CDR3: TGTGCCAGCAGCCCACCCGCCGGAGGCAATCAGCCCCAGCATTTT. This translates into CASSPPAGGNQPQHF.

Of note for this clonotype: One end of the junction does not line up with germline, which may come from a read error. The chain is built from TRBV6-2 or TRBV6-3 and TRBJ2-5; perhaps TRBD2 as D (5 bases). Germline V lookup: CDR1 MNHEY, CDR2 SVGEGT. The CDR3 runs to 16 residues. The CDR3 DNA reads TGTGCCAGCAGTTACTCGAGGGAGAGTCTCCAAGAGACCCAGTGCTTC. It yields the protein CASSYSRESLQETQCF.

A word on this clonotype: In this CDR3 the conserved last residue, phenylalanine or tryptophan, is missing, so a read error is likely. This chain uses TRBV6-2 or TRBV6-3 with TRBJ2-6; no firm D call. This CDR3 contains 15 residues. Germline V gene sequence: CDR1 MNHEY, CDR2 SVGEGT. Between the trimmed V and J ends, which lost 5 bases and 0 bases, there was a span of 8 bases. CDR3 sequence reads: CASSDMISGANVLTS. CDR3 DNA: TGTGCCAGCAGTGATATGATCTCTGGGGCCAACGTCCTGACTTCC.

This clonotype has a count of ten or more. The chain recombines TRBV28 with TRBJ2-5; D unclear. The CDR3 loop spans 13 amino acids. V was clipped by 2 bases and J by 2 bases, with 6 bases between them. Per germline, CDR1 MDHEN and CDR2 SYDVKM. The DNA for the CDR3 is TGTGCCAGCAGTTTAGAAAGGCAAGAGACCCAGTACTTC. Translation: CASSLERQETQYF.

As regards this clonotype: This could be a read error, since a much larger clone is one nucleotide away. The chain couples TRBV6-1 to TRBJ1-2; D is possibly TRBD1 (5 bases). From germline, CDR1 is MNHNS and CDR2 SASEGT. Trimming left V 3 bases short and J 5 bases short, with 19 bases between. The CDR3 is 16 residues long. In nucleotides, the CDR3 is TGTGCCAGCAGTGAGTCGGTAGGGGCAGCTGGATATGGCTACACCTTC. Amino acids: CASSESVGAAGYGYTF.

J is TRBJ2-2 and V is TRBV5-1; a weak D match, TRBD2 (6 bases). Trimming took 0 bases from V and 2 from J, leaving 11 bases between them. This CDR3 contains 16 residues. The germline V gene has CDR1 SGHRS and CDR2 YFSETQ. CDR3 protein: CASSLAPAGNTGELFF. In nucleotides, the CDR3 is TGCGCCAGCAGCTTGGCCCCAGCGGGTAACACCGGGGAGCTGTTTTTT.

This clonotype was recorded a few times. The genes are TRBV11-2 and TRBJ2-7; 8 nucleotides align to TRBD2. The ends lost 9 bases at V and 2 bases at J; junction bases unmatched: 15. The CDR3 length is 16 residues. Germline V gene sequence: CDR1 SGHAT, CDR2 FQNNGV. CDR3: CASSSHLGAGAYEQYF. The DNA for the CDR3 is TGTGCCAGTAGTAGCCACCTAGGAGCGGGGGCCTACGAGCAGTACTTC.

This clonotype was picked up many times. DNA for the CDR3: TGTGCCAGCCGGGACAGGGCGTACGAGCAGTACTTC. Translation gives CASRDRAYEQYF. The chain employs TRBV2 and TRBJ2-7, with 9 bases identical to TRBD1. The germline CDR1 and CDR2 sequences are SNHLY and FYNNEI. V trimming: 8 bases; J trimming: 4 bases; junction bases outside the gene matches: 3. The CDR3 covers 12 residues.

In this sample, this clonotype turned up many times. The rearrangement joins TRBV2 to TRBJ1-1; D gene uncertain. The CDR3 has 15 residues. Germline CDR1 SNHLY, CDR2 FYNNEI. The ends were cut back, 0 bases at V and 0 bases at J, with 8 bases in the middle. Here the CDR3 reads CASSEAIGVNTEAFF. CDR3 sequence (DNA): TGTGCCAGCAGTGAAGCGATTGGGGTGAACACTGAAGCTTTCTTT.

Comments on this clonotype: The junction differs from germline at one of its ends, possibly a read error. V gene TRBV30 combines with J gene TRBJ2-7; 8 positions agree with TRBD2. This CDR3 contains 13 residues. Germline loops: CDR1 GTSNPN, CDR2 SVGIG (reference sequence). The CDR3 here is CTWNRLASYERYF. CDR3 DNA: TGTACCTGGAATCGACTAGCGTCCTACGAGCGGTACTTC.

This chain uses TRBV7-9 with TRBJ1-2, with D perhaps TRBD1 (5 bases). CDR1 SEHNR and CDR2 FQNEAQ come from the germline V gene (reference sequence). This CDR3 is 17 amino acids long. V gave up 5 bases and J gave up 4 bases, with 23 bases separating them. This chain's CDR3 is CASSRTGTEAYGYGYTF. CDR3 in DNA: TGTGCCAGCAGCCGGACCGGGACCGAGGCGTACGGCTATGGCTACACCTTC.

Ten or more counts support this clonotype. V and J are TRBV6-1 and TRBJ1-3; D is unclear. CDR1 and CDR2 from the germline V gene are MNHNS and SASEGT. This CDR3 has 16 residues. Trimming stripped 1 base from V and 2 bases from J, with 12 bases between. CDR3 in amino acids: CASSEEGLSPGNTIYF. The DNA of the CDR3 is TGTGCCAGCAGTGAAGAAGGACTTTCTCCTGGAAACACCATATATTTT.

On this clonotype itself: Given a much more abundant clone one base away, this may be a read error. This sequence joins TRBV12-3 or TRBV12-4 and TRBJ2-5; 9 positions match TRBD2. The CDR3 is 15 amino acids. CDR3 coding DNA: TGTGCCATCAGTTTAGGGCTAGCGGGACCGGAGACCCAGTACTTC. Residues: CAISLGLAGPETQYF.

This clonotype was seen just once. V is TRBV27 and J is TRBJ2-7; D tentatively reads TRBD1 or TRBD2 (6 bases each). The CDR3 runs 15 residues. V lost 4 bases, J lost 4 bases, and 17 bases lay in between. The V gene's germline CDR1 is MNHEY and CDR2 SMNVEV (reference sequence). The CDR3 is CASSWGGTTRYEQYF. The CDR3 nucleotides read TGTGCCAGCAGTTGGGGCGGGACAACTCGATACGAGCAGTACTTC.